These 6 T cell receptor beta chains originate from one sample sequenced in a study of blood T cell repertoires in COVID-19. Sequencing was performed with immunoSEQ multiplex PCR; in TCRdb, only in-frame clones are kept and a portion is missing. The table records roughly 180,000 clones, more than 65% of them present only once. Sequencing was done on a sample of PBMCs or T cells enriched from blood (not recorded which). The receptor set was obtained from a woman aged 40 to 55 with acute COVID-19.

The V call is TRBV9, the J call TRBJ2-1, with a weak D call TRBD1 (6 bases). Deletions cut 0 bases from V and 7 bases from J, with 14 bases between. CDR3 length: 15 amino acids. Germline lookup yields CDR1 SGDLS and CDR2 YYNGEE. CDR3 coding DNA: TGTGCCAGCAGCGTAGACGCCCAGGGGCAGAATGAGCAGTTCTTC. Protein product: CASSVDAQGQNEQFF.

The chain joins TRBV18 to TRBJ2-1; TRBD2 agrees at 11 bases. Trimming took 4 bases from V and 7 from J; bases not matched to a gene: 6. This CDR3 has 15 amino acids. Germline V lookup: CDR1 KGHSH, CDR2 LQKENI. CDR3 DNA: TGTGCCAGCTCACAACTAGCGGGAGTGGGGAATGAGCAGTTCTTC. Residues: CASSQLAGVGNEQFF.

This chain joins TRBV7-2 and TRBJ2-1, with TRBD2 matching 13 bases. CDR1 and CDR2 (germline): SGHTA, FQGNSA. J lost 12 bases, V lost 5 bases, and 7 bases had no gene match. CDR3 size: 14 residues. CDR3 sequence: CASSPWTSGSTQFF. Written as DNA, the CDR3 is TGTGCCAGCAGCCCTTGGACTAGCGGGAGTACGCAGTTCTTC.

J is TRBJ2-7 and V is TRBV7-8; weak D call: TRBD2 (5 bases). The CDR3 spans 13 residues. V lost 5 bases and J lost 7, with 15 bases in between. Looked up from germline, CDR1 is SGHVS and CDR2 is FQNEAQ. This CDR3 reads CASSRDTRWEQYF. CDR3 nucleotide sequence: TGTGCCAGCAGCCGTGATACTAGGTGGGAGCAGTACTTC.

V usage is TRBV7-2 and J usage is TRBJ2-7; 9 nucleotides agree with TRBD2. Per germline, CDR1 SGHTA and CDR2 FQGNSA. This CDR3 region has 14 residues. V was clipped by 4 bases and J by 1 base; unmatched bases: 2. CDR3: CASSWREGSYEQYF. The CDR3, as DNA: TGTGCCAGCAGCTGGCGGGAGGGGTCCTACGAGCAGTACTTC.

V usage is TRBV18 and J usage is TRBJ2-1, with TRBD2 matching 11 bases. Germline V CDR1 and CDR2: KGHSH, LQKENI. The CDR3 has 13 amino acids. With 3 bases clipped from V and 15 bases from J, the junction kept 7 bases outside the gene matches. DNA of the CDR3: TGTGCCAGCTCACCGGCGCTAGCGGGGGGCCTGTTCTTC. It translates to CASSPALAGGLFF.